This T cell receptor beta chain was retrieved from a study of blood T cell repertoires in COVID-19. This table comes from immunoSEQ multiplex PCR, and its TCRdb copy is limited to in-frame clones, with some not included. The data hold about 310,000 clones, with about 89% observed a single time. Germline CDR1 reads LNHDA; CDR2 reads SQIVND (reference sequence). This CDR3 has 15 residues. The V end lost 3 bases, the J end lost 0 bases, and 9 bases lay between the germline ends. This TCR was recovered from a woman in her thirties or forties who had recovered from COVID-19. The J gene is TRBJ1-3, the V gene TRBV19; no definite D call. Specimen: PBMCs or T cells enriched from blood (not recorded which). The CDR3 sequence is CASSISSLSGNTIYF. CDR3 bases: TGTGCCAGTAGTATTAGCAGCCTCTCTGGAAACACCATATATTTT.